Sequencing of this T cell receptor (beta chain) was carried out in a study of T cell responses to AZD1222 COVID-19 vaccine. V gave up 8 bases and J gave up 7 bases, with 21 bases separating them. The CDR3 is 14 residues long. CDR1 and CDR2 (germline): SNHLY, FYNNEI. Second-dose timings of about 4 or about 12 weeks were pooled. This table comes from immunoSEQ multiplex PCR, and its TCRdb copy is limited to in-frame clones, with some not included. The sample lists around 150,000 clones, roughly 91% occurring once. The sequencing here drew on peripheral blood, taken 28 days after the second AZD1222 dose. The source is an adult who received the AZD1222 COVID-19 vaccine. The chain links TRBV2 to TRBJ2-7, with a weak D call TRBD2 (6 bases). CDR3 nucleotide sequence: TGTGCCAGCGTGGTGGGTAGCGGATCCGGGGAGCAGTACTTC. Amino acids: CASVVGSGSGEQYF.